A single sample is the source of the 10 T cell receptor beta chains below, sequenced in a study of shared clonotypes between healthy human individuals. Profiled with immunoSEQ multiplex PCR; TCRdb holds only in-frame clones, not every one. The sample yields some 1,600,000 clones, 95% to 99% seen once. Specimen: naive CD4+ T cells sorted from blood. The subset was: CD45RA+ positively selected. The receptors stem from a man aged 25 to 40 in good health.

The CDR3 coding sequence is TGCGCCAGCAGCCAAGCGATGACCGGGGAGCTGTTTTTT. This sequence encodes CASSQAMTGELFF. The chain is built from TRBV4-1 and TRBJ2-2; D remains ambiguous. Germline V gene data show CDR1 as MGHRA and CDR2 as YSYEKL. The CDR3 is made up of 13 amino acids. Deletions cut 1 base from V and 5 bases from J, with 5 bases between.

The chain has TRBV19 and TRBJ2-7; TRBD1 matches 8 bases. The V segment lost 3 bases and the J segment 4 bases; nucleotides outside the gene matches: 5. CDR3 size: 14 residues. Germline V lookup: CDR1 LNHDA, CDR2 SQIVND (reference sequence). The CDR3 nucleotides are TGTGCCAGTAGTATTTCAGGGGGCCATTACGAGCAGTACTTC. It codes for CASSISGGHYEQYF.

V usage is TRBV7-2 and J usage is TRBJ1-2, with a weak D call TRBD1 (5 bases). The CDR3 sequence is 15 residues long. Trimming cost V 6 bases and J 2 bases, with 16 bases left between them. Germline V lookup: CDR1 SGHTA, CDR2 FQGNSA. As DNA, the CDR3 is TGTGCCAGCAGTTATACCCCGACAGTAAACTATGGCTACACCTTC. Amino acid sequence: CASSYTPTVNYGYTF.

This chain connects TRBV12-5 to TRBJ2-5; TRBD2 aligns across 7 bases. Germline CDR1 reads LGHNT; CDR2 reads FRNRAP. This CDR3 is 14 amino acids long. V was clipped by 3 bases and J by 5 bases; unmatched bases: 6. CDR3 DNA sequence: TGTGCTAGTGGTTTCGGGGGGTCCAGGGAGACCCAGTACTTC. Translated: CASGFGGSRETQYF.

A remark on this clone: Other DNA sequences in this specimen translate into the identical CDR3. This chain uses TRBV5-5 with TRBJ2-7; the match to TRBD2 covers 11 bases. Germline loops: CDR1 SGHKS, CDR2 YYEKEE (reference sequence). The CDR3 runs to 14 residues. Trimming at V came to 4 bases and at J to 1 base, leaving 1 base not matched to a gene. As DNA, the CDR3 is TGTGCCAGCAGCCGGACTAGCGGGTCCTACGAGCAGTACTTC. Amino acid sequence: CASSRTSGSYEQYF.

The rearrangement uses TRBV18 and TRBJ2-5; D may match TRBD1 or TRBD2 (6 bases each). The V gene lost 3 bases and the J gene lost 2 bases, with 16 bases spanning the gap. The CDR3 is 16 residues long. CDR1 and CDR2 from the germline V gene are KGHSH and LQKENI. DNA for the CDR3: TGTGCCAGCTCACCCCCAGGTGGGGGGCCTCAAGAGACCCAGTACTTC. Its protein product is CASSPPGGGPQETQYF.

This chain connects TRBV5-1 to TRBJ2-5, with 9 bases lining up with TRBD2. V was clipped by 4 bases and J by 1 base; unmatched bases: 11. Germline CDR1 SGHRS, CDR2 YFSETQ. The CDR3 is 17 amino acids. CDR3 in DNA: TGCGCCAGCAGCCCGGGACTAGCAGCCGTTCGCCAAGAGACCCAGTACTTC. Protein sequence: CASSPGLAAVRQETQYF.

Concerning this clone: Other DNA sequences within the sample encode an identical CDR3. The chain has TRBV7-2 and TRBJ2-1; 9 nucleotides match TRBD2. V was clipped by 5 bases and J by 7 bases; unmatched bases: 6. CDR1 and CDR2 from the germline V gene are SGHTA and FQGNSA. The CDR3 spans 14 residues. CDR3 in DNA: TGTGCCAGCAGCCTGAGCGGGAGGAGTAATGAGCAGTTCTTC. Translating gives CASSLSGRSNEQFF.

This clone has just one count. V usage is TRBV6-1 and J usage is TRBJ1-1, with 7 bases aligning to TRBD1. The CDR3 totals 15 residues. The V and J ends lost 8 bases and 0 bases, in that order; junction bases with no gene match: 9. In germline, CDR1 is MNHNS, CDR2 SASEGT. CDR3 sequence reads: CASDQGGSLNTEAFF. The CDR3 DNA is TGTGCCAGCGACCAGGGGGGCTCCCTGAACACTGAAGCTTTCTTT.

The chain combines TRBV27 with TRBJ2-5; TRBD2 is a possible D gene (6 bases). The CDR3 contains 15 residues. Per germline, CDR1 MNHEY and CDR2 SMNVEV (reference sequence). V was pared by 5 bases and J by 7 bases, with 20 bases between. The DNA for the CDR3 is TGTGCCAGCAGTCCACGTAGCGGTACCTACTTGACCCAGTACTTC. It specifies CASSPRSGTYLTQYF.